The 22 T cell receptor beta chains listed next were all sequenced from one sample in a study of regulatory T cells in long-lasting Graves disease. The TCR beta library used iRepertoire HTBI primers with Arm-PCR amplification of CDR3. TCRdb ran MiXCR on the multiplex PCR reads and lists one entry per CDR3 protein. The sample yields roughly 500,000 distinct CDR3 sequences, about 20% seen once. Time point specified: persistent/refractory GD, antithyroid drugs over 5 years with positive TRAb. PBMCs provided the RNA from which the TCR library was made. The sample consisted of peripheral blood mononuclear cells (PBMCs), taken when the disease was refractory, from a patient treated with antithyroid drugs. The receptors were gathered from a female donor with Graves disease.

Many counts were recorded for this clonotype. The genes are TRBV11-2 and TRBJ1-2; 9 bases are shared with TRBD1. The V and J ends lost 2 bases and 4 bases, in that order; junction bases with no gene match: 5. This CDR3 is 15 amino acids long. Germline loops: CDR1 SGHAT, CDR2 FQNNGV. This chain's CDR3 is CASSLIRTGVYGYTF. DNA for the CDR3: TGTGCCAGCAGCTTAATCCGGACAGGGGTCTATGGCTACACCTTC.

This chain links TRBV13 with TRBJ1-4; the D is unclear. Germline CDR1 PRHDT, CDR2 FYEKMQ (reference sequence). V was shortened by 0 bases and J by 4 bases, with 6 bases between the two germline ends. The CDR3 contains 14 residues. The CDR3 region is CASSLGHNNEKLFF. In DNA, the CDR3 is TGTGCCAGCAGCTTAGGGCATAATAATGAAAAACTGTTTTTT.

CDR3 sequence: CSAPPRDRGLGEQFF. CDR3 DNA sequence: TGCAGTGCCCCCCCCCGGGACAGGGGGCTGGGTGAGCAGTTCTTC. The chain uses TRBV20-1 and TRBJ2-1, with 12 bases that match TRBD1. The germline gives CDR1 DFQATT, CDR2 SNEGSKA (reference sequence). The CDR3 has 15 amino acids. The ends lost 6 bases at V and 9 bases at J; junction bases unmatched: 12.

At least ten counts were recorded for this clonotype. The chain has TRBV28 and TRBJ2-2, with unresolved D. Germline V gene lookup returns CDR1 MDHEN and CDR2 SYDVKM. V was pared by 6 bases and J by 4 bases, with 6 bases between. The CDR3 consists of 12 residues. The CDR3 spells CASRVATGELFF. CDR3 DNA sequence: TGTGCCAGCAGGGTTGCCACCGGGGAGCTGTTTTTT.

This clonotype was seen repeatedly, ten times or more. The chain has TRBV28 and TRBJ2-4, with 8 bases matching TRBD2. The CDR3 consists of 13 residues. After removal of 8 bases from V and 8 bases from J, the junction contained 8 bases not matched to a gene. CDR1 is MDHEN, CDR2 SYDVKM, per germline. CDR3 DNA: TGTGCCAGCGGGGGACTAGGGAGTTACATTCAGTACTTC. It is translated as CASGGLGSYIQYF. Full variable domain (outside the CDR3, taken from reference TRBV28 and TRBJ2-4): DVKVTQSSRYLVKRTGEKVFLECVQDMDHENMFWYRQDPGLGLRLIYFSYDVKMKEKGDIPEGYSVSREKKERFSLILESASTNQTSMYLCASGGLGSYIQYFGAGTRLSVL.

This clonotype was seen repeatedly, ten times or more. The gene calls are TRBV11-2 and TRBJ2-5, with 10 bases identical to TRBD2. The CDR3 is 15 residues long. V shed 4 bases, J shed 4 bases, and the junction held 6 bases outside the gene matches. The germline CDR1 and CDR2 sequences are SGHAT and FQNNGV. Here the CDR3 reads CASSWSGRERETQYF. The CDR3 DNA follows: TGTGCCAGCAGCTGGAGCGGGAGGGAACGAGAGACCCAGTACTTC.

There are a few counts of this clonotype. Being one base from a much bigger clone, this may be a read error. This CDR3 is CASSSPTYEQYF. The CDR3 DNA reads TGTGCCAGCAGCTCCCCCACCTACGAGCAGTACTTC. The rearrangement joins TRBV7-8 to TRBJ2-7; D is ambiguous. CDR3 length: 12 residues. The ends were cut back, 4 bases at V and 2 bases at J, with 6 bases in the middle. The germline V gene has CDR1 SGHVS and CDR2 FQNEAQ.

There are many counts of this clonotype. This sequence joins TRBV3-1 and TRBJ2-7, with D possibly being TRBD1 (5 bases). V gave up 1 base and J gave up 3 bases, with 13 bases separating them. The CDR3 sequence is 15 residues long. Germline CDR1 LGHDT, CDR2 YNNKEL (reference sequence). CDR3 sequence (DNA): TGTGCCAGCAGCCAAGGCCCAGGGCTCAACTACGAGCAGTACTTC. Its translation is CASSQGPGLNYEQYF.

CDR3 in DNA: TGTGCCACTAAGACCCGGGGCCAGGCTGAAGCTTTCTTT. Translating gives CATKTRGQAEAFF. The chain combines TRBV19 with TRBJ1-1, with D maybe TRBD1 (5 bases). Germline V CDR1 and CDR2: LNHDA, SQIVND (reference sequence). CDR3 length: 13 residues. Trimming pared 10 bases from V and 6 bases from J, leaving 18 bases between.

As regards this clonotype: Just one base apart from a much larger clone, this may be a read error. V usage is TRBV19 and J usage is TRBJ2-5, with a weak D call TRBD2 (6 bases). CDR1 and CDR2 (germline): LNHDA, SQIVND (reference sequence). The CDR3 sequence is 15 residues long. The CDR3 nucleotides are TGTGCCAGTAGTATAGGCGGGACGGACCAAGGGACCCAGTACTTC. Translation: CASSIGGTDQGTQYF.

This clonotype was seen a handful of times. V gene TRBV28 combines with J gene TRBJ1-2; maybe TRBD1 (5 bases). The CDR3 is made up of 12 amino acids. Germline V gene sequence: CDR1 MDHEN, CDR2 SYDVKM. V was pared by 3 bases and J by 7 bases, with 9 bases between. The CDR3 here is CASSLGRLGYTF. The CDR3 DNA sequence: TGTGCCAGCAGTTTGGGGCGTCTTGGCTACACCTTC.

This clonotype was observed many times. The gene calls are TRBV12-3 or TRBV12-4 and TRBJ1-1; D may be TRBD1 (6 bases). V lost 6 bases to trimming and J lost 0 bases, with 8 bases between them. The CDR3 runs 13 residues. CDR3 bases: TGTGCCAGCAGGCGACAGGTGAACACTGAAGCTTTCTTT. Residues: CASRRQVNTEAFF.

This clonotype was counted many times. J is TRBJ2-7 and V is TRBV20-1, with TRBD2 identical over 11 bases. The CDR3 loop spans 14 amino acids. Trimming removed 4 bases from V and 6 bases from J; junction bases left unmatched: 8. Germline V CDR1 and CDR2: DFQATT, SNEGSKA (reference sequence). CDR3 region: CSAISGTSGGEQYF. CDR3 in DNA: TGCAGTGCTATTTCCGGGACTAGCGGAGGCGAGCAGTACTTC.

Regarding this clonotype: A read error may be the cause here, since a much bigger clone is one base away. The genes are TRBV7-2 and TRBJ2-1, with TRBD2 identical over 7 bases. V lost 5 bases and J lost 10; bases outside the gene matches: 14. CDR1 is SGHTA and CDR2 is FQGNSA in the germline V gene. The CDR3 covers 15 residues. CDR3 residues: CASSPGLGRAYEQFF. The CDR3 bases are TGTGCCAGCAGCCCCGGGCTGGGGAGGGCCTACGAGCAGTTCTTC.

This clonotype was counted at least ten times. The chain couples TRBV20-1 to TRBJ1-1, with D tentatively TRBD1 (5 bases). The V end lost 1 base, the J end lost 1 base, and 10 bases lay between the germline ends. Germline V lookup: CDR1 DFQATT, CDR2 SNEGSKA (reference sequence). The CDR3 loop spans 14 amino acids. The chain's CDR3 is CSARGIGTNTEAFF. CDR3 nucleotide sequence: TGCAGTGCTAGAGGGATAGGGACGAACACTGAAGCTTTCTTT.

Only one count was recorded for this clonotype. A much larger clone differs from this one at a single base, so this may be a read error. J is TRBJ2-7 and V is TRBV27; TRBD1 agrees at 10 bases. The CDR3 covers 15 residues. Germline V CDR1 and CDR2: MNHEY, SMNVEV (reference sequence). Losses at the gene ends were 5 bases for V and 7 bases for J; bases not matched to a gene: 11. The DNA for the CDR3 is TGTGCCAGCAGTCGGCCGGGACAGGGGTCCGGAGAGCAGTACTTC. Residues: CASSRPGQGSGEQYF.

There are many counts of this clonotype. V usage is TRBV20-1 and J usage is TRBJ1-1, with D perhaps TRBD1 (5 bases). The CDR3 runs 12 residues. Germline CDR1 is DFQATT and CDR2 is SNEGSKA (reference sequence). Trimming took off 2 bases at V and 5 bases at J, with 9 bases between the two ends. This chain's CDR3 is CSARPGLTEAFF. The CDR3 DNA reads as TGCAGTGCTAGACCGGGACTGACTGAAGCTTTCTTT.

The table lists this clonotype with many counts. This rearrangement joins TRBV28 to TRBJ1-1; D remains unclear. This CDR3 comprises 13 residues. V was shortened by 3 bases and J by 5 bases, with 10 bases between the two germline ends. Germline V gene lookup returns CDR1 MDHEN and CDR2 SYDVKM. As DNA, the CDR3 is TGTGCCAGCAGTTTTCCCAACCCGACTGAAGCTTTCTTT. This codes for CASSFPNPTEAFF.

The table lists this clonotype with a few counts. DNA of the CDR3: TGTGCCAGCAGTGGGGGGGGGGAGACCCAGTACTTC. Protein product: CASSGGGETQYF. The rearrangement uses TRBV7-9 and TRBJ2-5, with TRBD2 identical over 7 bases. V shed 6 bases and J 5 bases; nucleotides not matched to a gene: 3. The CDR3 length is 12 residues. Germline values: CDR1 SEHNR, CDR2 FQNEAQ (reference sequence).

This sequence joins TRBV5-5 and TRBJ1-5; D remains unclear. Trimming shortened V by 4 bases and J by 0 bases, and 8 bases separated the two germline ends. CDR1 and CDR2 (germline): SGHKS, YYEKEE (reference sequence). This CDR3 contains 14 residues. Here the CDR3 DNA reads TGTGCCAGCAGCCCATATAGTAGCAATCAGCCCCAGCATTTT. Translation: CASSPYSSNQPQHF.

The chain combines TRBV7-2 with TRBJ2-3, with 8 bases lining up with TRBD2. This CDR3 is built from 14 residues. Germline assignment: CDR1 SGHTA and CDR2 FQGNSA. The J segment lost 1 base and the V segment lost 6 bases, leaving 3 bases of the junction unmatched. In DNA form, the CDR3 reads TGTGCCAGCAGAAGCGGGGGAGGCACAGATACGCAGTATTTT. Protein: CASRSGGGTDTQYF.

This clonotype was observed at least ten times. The chain joins TRBV29-1 to TRBJ1-1; D remains unclear. Trimming removed 6 bases at V and 1 base at J, with 12 bases between. The CDR3 spans 13 residues. Germline V gene data show CDR1 as SQVTM and CDR2 as ANQGSEA. As DNA, the CDR3 is TGCAGCGTCTCCGGACTAAGGAACACTGAAGCTTTCTTT. This codes for CSVSGLRNTEAFF.